The 7 T cell receptor beta chains listed next were all sequenced from one sample in a study of immune cell composition in non-small cell lung cancer. Assay used: immunoSEQ multiplex PCR; TCRdb lists only in-frame clones, some missing. The repertoire consists of about 2,500 clones, with 81% occurring once and the leading ten covering approximately 20%. Normal lung sampling was at least 3 cm from the tumour, as distant as possible. The specimen sequenced was non-adjacent lung tissue. Receptor source: a human donor with non-small cell lung cancer.

This clone is large (0.1 to 1%) by share. The rearrangement uses TRBV4-2 and TRBJ1-1; D gene ambiguous. The V end was cut by 4 bases, the J end by 5 bases, with 14 bases between. The CDR3 has 14 residues. Germline-derived CDR1 and CDR2 are LGHNA and YNFKEQ. CDR3 coding DNA: TGTGCCAGCAGCCCTAGATCCGAGGGAACTGAAGCTTTCTTT. It codes for CASSPRSEGTEAFF.

As to this clone: At one boundary the junction diverges from the germline segment, which might be a read error. The chain recombines TRBV5-1 with TRBJ2-1; D not certain. This CDR3 comprises 11 residues. Germline V gene sequence: CDR1 SGHRS, CDR2 YFSETQ. CDR3 sequence (DNA): TGCGCCAGCAGCTTGTTGGGCCTATGGGTCTTC. Translating gives CASSLLGLWVF.

The rearrangement joins TRBV11-1 to TRBJ1-4; tentatively, D is TRBD1 (5 bases). Germline V gene sequence: CDR1 SGHAT, CDR2 FQDESV (reference sequence). The V end lost 5 bases, the J end lost 0 bases, and 10 bases lay between the germline ends. The CDR3 contains 15 residues. The CDR3 nucleotides read TGTGCCAGCAGCCCACGACAGACAACTAATGAAAAACTGTTTTTT. Protein product: CASSPRQTTNEKLFF.

The gene calls are TRBV30 and TRBJ2-7; the match to TRBD2 covers 7 bases. Trimming cost V 3 bases and J 3 bases; bases outside gene matches: 8. CDR1 and CDR2 (germline): GTSNPN, SVGIG (reference sequence). The CDR3 sequence is 14 residues long. The CDR3 coding sequence is TGTGCCTGGAGAAAAAGTGGGGAGGGCTACGAGCAGTACTTC. Its protein is CAWRKSGEGYEQYF.

The chain has TRBV4-2 and TRBJ2-7; 7 bases align to TRBD2. Germline V gene data show CDR1 as LGHNA and CDR2 as YNFKEQ. Losses at the gene ends were 0 bases for V and 5 bases for J; bases not matched to a gene: 10. The CDR3 runs 16 residues. The CDR3 DNA sequence: TGTGCCAGCAGCCAAGAATTAGCGGGCGACTTTAACGAGCAGTACTTC. It is translated as CASSQELAGDFNEQYF.

The chain has TRBV29-1 and TRBJ1-2; D gene unclear. The V and J ends lost 2 bases and 6 bases respectively, with 19 bases between them. The CDR3 contains 15 residues. Germline V gives CDR1 SQVTM, CDR2 ANQGSEA. Written as DNA, the CDR3 is TGCAGCGTTGAATTGTGGCCGCCGCGGGGAGATGGCTACACCTTC. Protein product: CSVELWPPRGDGYTF.

This clone was counted a few times. The chain uses TRBV6-4 and TRBJ2-3, with 10 bases fitting TRBD2. Germline V CDR1 and CDR2: MRHNA, SNTAGT. The CDR3 runs to 16 residues. Trimming took 0 bases from V and 4 from J; bases not matched to a gene: 4. The CDR3 sequence is CASSDSASGGPDTQYF. In DNA form, the CDR3 reads TGTGCCAGCAGTGACTCTGCTAGCGGGGGCCCAGATACGCAGTATTTT.